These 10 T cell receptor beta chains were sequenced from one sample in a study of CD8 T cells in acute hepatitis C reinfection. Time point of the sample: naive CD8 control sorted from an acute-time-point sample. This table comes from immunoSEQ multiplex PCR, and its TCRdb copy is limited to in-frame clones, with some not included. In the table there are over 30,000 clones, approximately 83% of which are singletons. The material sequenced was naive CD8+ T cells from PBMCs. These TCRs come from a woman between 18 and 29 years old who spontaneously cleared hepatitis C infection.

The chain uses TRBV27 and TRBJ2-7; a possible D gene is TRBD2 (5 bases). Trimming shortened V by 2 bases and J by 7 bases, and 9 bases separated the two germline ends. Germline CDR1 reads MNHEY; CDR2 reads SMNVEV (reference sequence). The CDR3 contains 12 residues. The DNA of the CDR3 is TGTGCCAGCAGTTTAGTCACGGGGGAGCAGTACTTC. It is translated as CASSLVTGEQYF.

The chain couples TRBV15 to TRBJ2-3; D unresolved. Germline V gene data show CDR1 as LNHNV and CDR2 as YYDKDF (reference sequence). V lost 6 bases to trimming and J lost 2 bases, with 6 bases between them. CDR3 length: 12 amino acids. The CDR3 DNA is TGTGCCACCAGAGAGTACACAGATACGCAGTATTTT. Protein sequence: CATREYTDTQYF. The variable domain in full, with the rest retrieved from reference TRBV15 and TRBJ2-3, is DAMVIQNPRYQVTQFGKPVTLSCSQTLNHNVMYWYQQKSSQAPKLLFHYYDKDFNNEADTPDNFQSRRPNTSFCFLDIRSPGLGDTAMYLCATREYTDTQYFGPGTRLTVL.

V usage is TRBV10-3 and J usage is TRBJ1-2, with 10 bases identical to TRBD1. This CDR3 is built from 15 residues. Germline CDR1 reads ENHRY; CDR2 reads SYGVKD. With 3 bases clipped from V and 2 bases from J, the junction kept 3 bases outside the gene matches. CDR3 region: CAISEDRGRNYGYTF. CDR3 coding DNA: TGTGCCATCAGTGAAGACAGGGGGCGGAACTATGGCTACACCTTC.

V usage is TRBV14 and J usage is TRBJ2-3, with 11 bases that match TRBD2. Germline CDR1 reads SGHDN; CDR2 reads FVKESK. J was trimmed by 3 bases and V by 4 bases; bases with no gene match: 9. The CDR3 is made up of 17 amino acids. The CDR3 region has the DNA TGTGCCAGCAGCCCCTTAGCGGGAGGGCCCGGGACAGATACGCAGTATTTT. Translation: CASSPLAGGPGTDTQYF.

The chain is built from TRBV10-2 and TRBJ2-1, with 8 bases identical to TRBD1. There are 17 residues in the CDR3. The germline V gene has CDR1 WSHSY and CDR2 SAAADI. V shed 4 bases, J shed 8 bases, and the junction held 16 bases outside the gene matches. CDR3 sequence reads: CASSGPETGVQVDEQFF. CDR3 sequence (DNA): TGCGCCAGCAGTGGACCCGAGACAGGGGTGCAGGTTGATGAGCAGTTCTTC.

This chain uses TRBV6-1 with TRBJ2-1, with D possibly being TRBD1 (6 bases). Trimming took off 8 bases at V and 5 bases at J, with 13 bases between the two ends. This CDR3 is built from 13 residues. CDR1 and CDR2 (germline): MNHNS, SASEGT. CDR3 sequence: CASHVRGDNEQFF. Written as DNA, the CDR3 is TGTGCCAGCCACGTCAGGGGCGACAATGAGCAGTTCTTC.

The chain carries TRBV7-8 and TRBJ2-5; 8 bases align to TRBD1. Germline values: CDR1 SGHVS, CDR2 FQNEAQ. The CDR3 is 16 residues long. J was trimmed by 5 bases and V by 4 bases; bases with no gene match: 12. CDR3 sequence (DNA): TGTGCCAGCAGCTCCAATTGGGACAGGAGCGCGGAGACCCAGTACTTC. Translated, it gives CASSSNWDRSAETQYF.

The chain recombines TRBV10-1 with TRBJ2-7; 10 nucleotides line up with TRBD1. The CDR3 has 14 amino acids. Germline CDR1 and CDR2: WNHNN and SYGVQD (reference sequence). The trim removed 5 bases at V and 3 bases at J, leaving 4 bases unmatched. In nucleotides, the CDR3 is TGCGCCAGCAGTAGACAGGGGGCGAGCTACGAGCAGTACTTC. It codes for CASSRQGASYEQYF.

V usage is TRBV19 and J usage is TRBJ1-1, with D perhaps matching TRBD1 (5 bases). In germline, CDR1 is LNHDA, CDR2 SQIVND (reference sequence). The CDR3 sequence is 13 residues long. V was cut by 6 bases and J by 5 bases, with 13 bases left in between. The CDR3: CASSPGEGTEAFF. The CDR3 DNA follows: TGTGCCAGTAGCCCCGGGGAGGGGACTGAAGCTTTCTTT.

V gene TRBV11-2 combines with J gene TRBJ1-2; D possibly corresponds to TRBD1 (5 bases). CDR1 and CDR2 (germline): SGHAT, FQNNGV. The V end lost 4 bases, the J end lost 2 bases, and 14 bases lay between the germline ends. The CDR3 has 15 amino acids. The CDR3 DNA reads TGTGCCAGCAGCTACCTAACGGGACGGAACTATGGCTACACCTTC. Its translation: CASSYLTGRNYGYTF.